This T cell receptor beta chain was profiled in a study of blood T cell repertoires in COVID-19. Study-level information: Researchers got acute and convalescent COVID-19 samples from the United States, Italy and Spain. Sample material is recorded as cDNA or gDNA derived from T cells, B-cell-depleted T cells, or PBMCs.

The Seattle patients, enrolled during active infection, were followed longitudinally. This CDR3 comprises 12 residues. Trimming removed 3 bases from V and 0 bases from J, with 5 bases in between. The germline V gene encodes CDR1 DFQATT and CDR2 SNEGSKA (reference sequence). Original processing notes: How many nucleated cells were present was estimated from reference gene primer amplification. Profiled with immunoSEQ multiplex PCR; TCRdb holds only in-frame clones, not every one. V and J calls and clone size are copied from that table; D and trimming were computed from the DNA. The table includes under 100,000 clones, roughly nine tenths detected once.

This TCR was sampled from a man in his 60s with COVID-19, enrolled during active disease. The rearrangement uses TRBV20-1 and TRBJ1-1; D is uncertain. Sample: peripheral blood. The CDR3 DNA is TGCAGTGCTAGTAGCTTGAACACTGAAGCTTTCTTT. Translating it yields CSASSLNTEAFF.